Below, 2 T cell receptor beta chains from the same sample are listed, as sequenced in a study of Ad26.COV2.S vaccination and SARS-CoV-2 variants (dated by TCRdb to the early 2020s). The label giving this sample's treatment or condition can be read as: approximately 18 received Ad26.COV2.S at low or high dose, single or two shots; a few received placebo; per-sample allocation not given. Repertoires of vaccine and placebo recipients were sequenced from samples taken on day 63 after the first injection. Library construction relied on the immunoSEQ multiplex PCR assay. This immuneACCESS table, as held by TCRdb, lists in-frame sequences with V and J called but not all clones. Of the missing ones, under half trace to an unresolved V gene in checked studies; the others have no known cause. Across this sample there are about 400,000 clones, with around 91% seen only once. Around 1.8% of the sample belongs to the ten largest clones.

Here the sequenced sample was peripheral blood, taken in a trial of Ad26.COV2.S vaccine versus placebo. The receptors originated from a person aged 18 to 59 who received the Ad26.COV2.S COVID-19 vaccine or a placebo.

The genes are TRBV28 and TRBJ1-4; 7 bases agree with TRBD1. This CDR3 is built from 18 residues. CDR1 is MDHEN, CDR2 SYDVKM, per germline. The J segment lost 8 bases and the V segment lost 4 bases, leaving 19 bases of the junction unmatched. The CDR3 sequence: CASSSLFLEDRRGEKLFF. Here the CDR3 DNA reads TGTGCCAGCAGTTCCCTATTCCTTGAGGACAGGAGGGGCGAAAAACTGTTTTTT. The variable domain in full, completed from reference TRBV28 and TRBJ1-4, reads DVKVTQSSRYLVKRTGEKVFLECVQDMDHENMFWYRQDPGLGLRLIYFSYDVKMKEKGDIPEGYSVSREKKERFSLILESASTNQTSMYLCASSSLFLEDRRGEKLFFGSGTQLSVL.

This chain uses TRBV28 with TRBJ1-1; 7 nucleotides agree with TRBD1. The CDR3 consists of 15 residues. From germline, CDR1 is MDHEN and CDR2 SYDVKM. The ends lost 5 bases at V and 3 bases at J; junction bases unmatched: 9. This chain's CDR3 is CASSTQTGRYTEAFF. CDR3 nucleotides: TGTGCCAGCAGTACCCAGACAGGGAGGTACACTGAAGCTTTCTTT.